The 25 T cell receptor beta chains given below trace back to one sample, sequenced in a study of identical twins. TCRdb re-analysed the 5' RACE reads in MiXCR, keeping a single row per CDR3 protein. Of about 1.7 million distinct CDR3 sequences listed, around 33% were seen once; the top ten hold around 0.25%. Sequencing input: cord blood. Receptors were obtained from a newborn girl in good health.

The chain uses TRBV6-6 and TRBJ1-2; D is uncertain. Trimming shortened V by 1 base and J by 2 bases, and 5 bases separated the two germline ends. Looked up from germline, CDR1 is MNHNY and CDR2 is SVGAGI (reference sequence). The CDR3 is 13 amino acids. DNA of the CDR3: TGTGCCAGCAGTTACTACAAAAACTATGGCTACACCTTC. It codes for CASSYYKNYGYTF.

This clonotype was observed a few times. The V and J genes are TRBV20-1 and TRBJ2-7, with 12 positions matching TRBD1. The ends lost 5 bases at V and 3 bases at J; junction bases unmatched: 8. The germline V gene encodes CDR1 DFQATT and CDR2 SNEGSKA (reference sequence). There are 15 residues in the CDR3. Here the CDR3 DNA reads TGCAGTGCTCTGAAGGGGGACAGGGGGCTCTACGAGCAGTACTTC. It yields the protein CSALKGDRGLYEQYF.

V and J are TRBV20-1 and TRBJ2-4, with D perhaps given as TRBD1 or TRBD2 (5 bases each). The tail of the sequence fits TRBJ2-7 better, so the J call may be wrong. Per the germline V gene, CDR1 is DFQATT and CDR2 is SNEGSKA (reference sequence). This CDR3 is 14 amino acids long. CDR3 bases: TGCAGTGTTACCTCCCGGGGCAGCTCCTACGAGCAGTACTTC. Protein: CSVTSRGSSYEQYF.

The V gene is TRBV7-2, the J gene TRBJ1-1; D is perhaps TRBD1 (6 bases). V was cut by 4 bases and J by 4 bases, with 16 bases left in between. Germline V gene data show CDR1 as SGHTA and CDR2 as FQGNSA. This CDR3 is built from 15 residues. The CDR3 bases are TGTGCCAGCAGCTCCCAACCGGGGGCGCCCACTGAAGCTTTCTTT. The encoded protein is CASSSQPGAPTEAFF.

The chain is built from TRBV24-1 and TRBJ2-1, with a weak D call TRBD1 (6 bases). Germline assignment: CDR1 KGHDR and CDR2 SFDVKD. The CDR3 totals 15 residues. The V end lost 9 bases, the J end lost 0 bases, and 14 bases lay between the germline ends. The DNA for the CDR3 is TGTGCCACCGGATCCAGGGGAAGCTCCTACAATGAGCAGTTCTTC. Amino acids: CATGSRGSSYNEQFF.

This sequence joins TRBV6-1 and TRBJ1-2; TRBD1 aligns across 7 bases. Trimming at V came to 4 bases and at J to 0 bases, leaving 14 bases not matched to a gene. CDR1 is MNHNS, CDR2 SASEGT, per germline. The CDR3 consists of 18 residues. The CDR3 DNA reads as TGTGCCAGCAGTGCTTCGGCGGGACAGCTGGGGGCTAACTATGGCTACACCTTC. Translating gives CASSASAGQLGANYGYTF.

This clonotype was counted only a few times. CDR3 protein: CASRQGTRDTQYF. DNA for the CDR3: TGTGCCAGCAGGCAGGGGACTCGGGATACGCAGTATTTT. This chain connects TRBV12-3 or TRBV12-4 to TRBJ2-3; D may correspond to TRBD1 or TRBD2 (6 bases each). V lost 6 bases and J lost 6, with 13 bases in between. The CDR3 length is 13 residues.

The rearrangement links TRBV20-1 to TRBJ2-7; 13 nucleotides align to TRBD2. The CDR3 has 16 residues. The V and J ends lost 0 bases and 5 bases, in that order; junction bases with no gene match: 7. Per the germline V gene, CDR1 is DFQATT and CDR2 is SNEGSKA (reference sequence). The CDR3: CSARDLLAGGPDEQYF. For the CDR3, the DNA is TGCAGTGCTAGAGATCTACTAGCGGGAGGGCCGGACGAGCAGTACTTC.

This clonotype was detected a few times. This sequence joins TRBV6-1 and TRBJ2-7; 7 bases are a match to TRBD2. V lost 6 bases to trimming and J lost 10 bases; unmatched junction nucleotides: 15. CDR1 is MNHNS, CDR2 SASEGT, per germline. The CDR3 is 14 amino acids. CDR3 DNA sequence: TGTGCCAGCAGGGCCACGACTAGCAGGAGAACCCAGTACTTC. It specifies CASRATTSRRTQYF.

The CDR3 DNA sequence: TGTGCCAGCAGCCCGGTTGTAGGACTAGCGGGGACAGGCTCCTACAATGAGCAGTTCTTC. Translating gives CASSPVVGLAGTGSYNEQFF. The chain has TRBV4-2 and TRBJ2-1, with TRBD2 matching over 12 bases. The CDR3 is 20 amino acids. In germline, CDR1 is LGHNA, CDR2 YNFKEQ. Trimming took 4 bases from V and 0 from J; bases not matched to a gene: 13.

This clonotype appeared many times. The rearrangement links TRBV29-1 to TRBJ2-1, with a weak D call TRBD1 (6 bases). Germline loops: CDR1 SQVTM, CDR2 ANQGSEA. CDR3 size: 16 residues. V was cut by 0 bases and J by 0 bases, with 12 bases left in between. The CDR3 DNA reads as TGCAGCGTTGAAGATCCCCCGGACAGCTCCTACAATGAGCAGTTCTTC. It codes for CSVEDPPDSSYNEQFF.

V gene TRBV20-1 combines with J gene TRBJ2-4; the D gene is possibly TRBD1 (6 bases). V gave up 7 bases and J gave up 0 bases, with 10 bases separating them. The CDR3 covers 13 residues. Per the germline V gene, CDR1 is DFQATT and CDR2 is SNEGSKA (reference sequence). The CDR3 loop reads CSVDRLAKNIQYF. The CDR3 coding sequence is TGCAGTGTCGACAGGCTAGCCAAAAACATTCAGTACTTC.

Comments on this clonotype: Its ends do not fully match the called genes, so a read error is possible. Here the CDR3 DNA reads TGCAGTGCTAACCCCGGACTAGCGGGGTACAATGACCAGTTCTTC. Protein product: CSANPGLAGYNDQFF. The chain combines TRBV20-1 with TRBJ2-1, with 12 positions matching TRBD2. CDR3 length: 15 amino acids. From germline, CDR1 is DFQATT and CDR2 SNEGSKA (reference sequence).

V and J are TRBV4-1 and TRBJ2-1, with 11 bases lining up with TRBD2. The J segment lost 3 bases and the V segment lost 3 bases, leaving 7 bases of the junction unmatched. The CDR3 loop spans 17 amino acids. The germline CDR1 and CDR2 sequences are MGHRA and YSYEKL. DNA of the CDR3: TGCGCCAGCAGCCACCGACCGGGACTAGCGGACTACAATGAGCAGTTCTTC. This translates into CASSHRPGLADYNEQFF.

The table lists this clonotype with a few counts. The chain joins TRBV20-1 to TRBJ2-7; 10 positions match TRBD2. V shed 1 base and J 0 bases; nucleotides not matched to a gene: 6. The CDR3 contains 16 residues. From germline, CDR1 is DFQATT and CDR2 SNEGSKA (reference sequence). The CDR3 DNA follows: TGCAGTGCTAGAGGCACTAGCGGGGTGGCCTCCTACGAGCAGTACTTC. It translates to CSARGTSGVASYEQYF.

V gene TRBV6-5 combines with J gene TRBJ2-5; TRBD2 aligns across 7 bases. The J call could be wrong; TRBJ2-7 is a better fit for the DNA end. CDR3 length: 14 residues. Germline values: CDR1 MNHEY, CDR2 SVGAGI. The CDR3 here is CASRQRLASYEQYF. The CDR3 coding sequence is TGTGCCAGCAGGCAAAGACTAGCTAGCTACGAGCAGTACTTC.

This clonotype was seen only a few times. The chain recombines TRBV2 with TRBJ1-2; no firm D call. The V and J ends lost 6 bases and 4 bases respectively, with 15 bases between them. CDR1 is SNHLY and CDR2 is FYNNEI in the germline V gene. The CDR3 has 14 residues. In DNA, the CDR3 is TGTGCCAGCAGGCTGCAAGGAGAGGGCTATGGCTACACCTTC. Translating gives CASRLQGEGYGYTF.

This chain links TRBV7-9 with TRBJ2-1, with D tentatively TRBD2 (6 bases). Judging by the DNA end, TRBJ2-7 fits better; the J call may be wrong. There are 14 residues in the CDR3. Germline V gene sequence: CDR1 SEHNR, CDR2 FQNEAQ (reference sequence). CDR3 residues: CASSLEGRFHEQYF. CDR3 DNA: TGTGCCAGCAGCTTAGAGGGGAGGTTCCATGAGCAGTACTTC.

This clonotype was seen a few times. The chain joins TRBV27 to TRBJ1-2; D remains unclear. From germline, CDR1 is MNHEY and CDR2 SMNVEV (reference sequence). The CDR3 length is 13 residues. V was pared by 4 bases and J by 3 bases, with 9 bases between. DNA of the CDR3: TGTGCCAGCAGTTACCAGGCTGACTATGGCTACACCTTC. Translation gives CASSYQADYGYTF.

This rearrangement joins TRBV3-1 to TRBJ1-6, with D possibly being TRBD1 (6 bases). The ends were cut back, 4 bases at V and 0 bases at J, with 13 bases in the middle. The length of the CDR3 is 17 residues. Germline loops: CDR1 LGHDT, CDR2 YNNKEL (reference sequence). This chain's CDR3 is CASSRTGLASYNSPLHF. The CDR3 DNA reads as TGTGCCAGCAGCCGAACAGGGCTAGCCTCCTATAATTCACCCCTCCACTTT.

The chain couples TRBV6-1 to TRBJ1-2; 8 bases are shared with TRBD1. V shed 2 bases and J 6 bases; nucleotides not matched to a gene: 5. This CDR3 has 14 residues. CDR1 MNHNS and CDR2 SASEGT come from the germline V gene. This chain's CDR3 is CASSELGQVDGYTF. CDR3 sequence (DNA): TGTGCCAGCAGTGAATTGGGACAGGTGGATGGCTACACCTTC.

This clonotype was found a few times. The chain combines TRBV24-1 with TRBJ2-3, with TRBD2 identical over 9 bases. This CDR3 region has 16 residues. Germline CDR1 and CDR2: KGHDR and SFDVKD. V shed 1 base and J 3 bases; nucleotides not matched to a gene: 4. The CDR3 region has the DNA TGTGCCACCAGTGATTTTAGCGGGAGAGGTACAGATACGCAGTATTTT. Translating gives CATSDFSGRGTDTQYF.

As to this clonotype: This sequence may be a read error, since a much larger clone differs from it by one base. The rearrangement uses TRBV12-3 or TRBV12-4 and TRBJ2-4, with D possibly matching TRBD1 (5 bases). The tail of the sequence fits TRBJ2-7 better, so the J call may be wrong. The CDR3 runs 13 residues. The CDR3 nucleotides are TGTGCCTGCAGTTTCGGACACCACTACGAGCAGTACTTC. Amino acids: CACSFGHHYEQYF.

The genes are TRBV6-1 and TRBJ1-4; D remains unclear. Germline loops: CDR1 MNHNS, CDR2 SASEGT. Trimming shortened V by 2 bases and J by 9 bases, and 7 bases separated the two germline ends. This CDR3 has 12 residues. The CDR3 coding sequence is TGTGCCAGCAGTGAAAATTGGAAAAAACTGTTTTTT. Translation: CASSENWKKLFF.

V gene TRBV10-3 combines with J gene TRBJ2-7, with D possibly called TRBD1 or TRBD2 (5 bases each). Germline V gene sequence: CDR1 ENHRY, CDR2 SYGVKD. The CDR3 length is 13 residues. V dropped 6 bases and J dropped 3 bases, with 12 bases sitting between them. The CDR3 sequence: CAIRPGRDYEQYF. Written as DNA, the CDR3 is TGTGCCATCAGACCGGGACGGGACTACGAGCAGTACTTC.